What follows is one T cell receptor (beta chain) and its context. Its cognate antigen is unknown. The data belong to a study of cytotoxic CD8 clonotypes in ibrutinib-treated CLL. In the study overall: IGHV unmutated fewer than 18; relapsed/refractory 10 to 11; treatment-naive around 14. Whole-study results and caveats: On treatment, the uncommon public clonotypes contracted or remained stable.

V was shortened by 2 bases and J by 6 bases, with 8 bases between the two germline ends. CDR3 size: 13 residues. CDR1 and CDR2 from the germline V gene are SEHNR and FQNEAQ (reference sequence). Sequencing sought depths of 1 in 200,000 to 1 in 1 million T cells. Clones were sequenced by immunoSEQ multiplex PCR, and TCRdb holds only the in-frame ones, with some missing. The data show hundreds of thousands of clones, with approximately 67% seen just once and roughly 6% held by the top ten. Sample: PBMCs, taken after 36 months of ibrutinib treatment. The chain combines TRBV7-9 with TRBJ1-3; D call uncertain. The origin of this receptor is a human donor with chronic lymphocytic leukemia. DNA of the CDR3: TGTGCCAGCAGCTTAAACCCCACAAACACCATATATTTT. Protein: CASSLNPTNTIYF.